A single TCR beta chain is shown here with its context. What it binds is unknown. This record belongs to a study of T cell responses to AZD1222 COVID-19 vaccine. Study-wide points: Scientists sampled the repertoires only once the peak T cell response had passed.

The CDR3 contains 12 residues. Trimming pared 5 bases from V and 2 bases from J, leaving 7 bases between. Germline CDR1 is MNHEY and CDR2 is SVGAGI. TCRdb keeps only in-frame clones here, not all; method: immunoSEQ multiplex PCR. The profile shows under 200,000 clones, around nine tenths of them singletons. The chain is built from TRBV6-5 and TRBJ2-7, with D unclear. The TCR sequence derives from an adult who received the MenACWY meningococcal vaccine as a control. The input for sequencing was peripheral blood, taken 28 days after the second dose of the MenACWY control vaccine. CDR3 protein: CASSPTTYEQYF. CDR3 DNA: TGTGCCAGCAGTCCGACGACCTACGAGCAGTACTTC.